Below are 23 T cell receptor beta chains sequenced from a single sample in a study of radiation and T cells in renal cell carcinoma. As for time point: blood 2 weeks post-SBRT. Regarding treatment: 15 Gy SBRT to primary tumor, nephrectomy 4 weeks later. Sequencing was performed with immunoSEQ multiplex PCR; in TCRdb, only in-frame clones are kept and a portion is missing. The table shows about 120,000 clones, with more than 80% occurring only once. Sequenced here: blood, sampled from a patient whose treatment included radiotherapy and nephrectomy. All receptors derive from a woman aged 60-75 years with renal cell carcinoma.

This clone was counted a few times. The chain uses TRBV10-1 and TRBJ1-1; TRBD1 might be the D (6 bases). Trimming shortened V by 1 base and J by 5 bases, and 23 bases separated the two germline ends. This CDR3 comprises 18 residues. In germline, CDR1 is WNHNN, CDR2 SYGVQD (reference sequence). CDR3 protein: CASSEFFGRGHESTEAFF. The CDR3 DNA follows: TGCGCCAGCAGTGAGTTCTTTGGCAGGGGACATGAAAGTACTGAAGCTTTCTTT.

This chain uses TRBV7-9 with TRBJ2-2, with unresolved D. Deletions cut 0 bases from V and 3 bases from J, with 5 bases between. This CDR3 contains 14 residues. The germline CDR1 and CDR2 sequences are SEHNR and FQNEAQ (reference sequence). DNA of the CDR3: TGTGCCAGCAGCTTAGCAGGAGACACCGGGGAGCTGTTTTTT. It specifies CASSLAGDTGELFF.

J is TRBJ2-7 and V is TRBV10-1; D unclear. CDR3 length equals 14 residues. Germline lookup yields CDR1 WNHNN and CDR2 SYGVQD (reference sequence). Trimming left V 0 bases short and J 9 bases short, with 15 bases between. The CDR3 DNA is TGCGCCAGCAGTGAGTCGGGGATCGTAAAGGGGCAGTACTTC. Translation: CASSESGIVKGQYF.

This rearrangement joins TRBV4-1 to TRBJ2-1, with 10 positions matching TRBD2. Germline V gene data show CDR1 as MGHRA and CDR2 as YSYEKL. V shed 0 bases and J 3 bases; nucleotides not matched to a gene: 8. The CDR3 spans 18 residues. The CDR3 reads CASSQDEERGGLYNEQFF. The CDR3 DNA reads as TGCGCCAGCAGCCAAGATGAAGAGCGGGGGGGTCTCTACAATGAGCAGTTCTTC.

The V and J genes are TRBV5-6 and TRBJ2-4; tentatively, D is TRBD2 (6 bases). This CDR3 comprises 15 residues. Germline V lookup: CDR1 SGHDT, CDR2 YYEEEE. Between the trimmed V and J ends, which lost 5 bases and 1 base, there was a span of 13 bases. DNA of the CDR3: TGTGCCAGCAGTTGGTCCCGGGGGGCCAAAAACATTCAGTACTTC. Protein sequence: CASSWSRGAKNIQYF.

V usage is TRBV28 and J usage is TRBJ2-5; 8 bases map to TRBD1. The germline V gene encodes CDR1 MDHEN and CDR2 SYDVKM. The CDR3 is 18 amino acids. J gave up 5 bases and V 1 base, and 15 bases lay outside the gene matches. The CDR3: CASSLYPPGTGGTETQYF. The CDR3, as DNA: TGTGCCAGCAGTTTATATCCCCCGGGGACAGGTGGGACGGAGACCCAGTACTTC.

This chain joins TRBV5-4 and TRBJ2-1; a possible D gene is TRBD2 (5 bases). The CDR3 consists of 15 residues. Trimming shortened V by 0 bases and J by 7 bases, and 14 bases separated the two germline ends. In germline, CDR1 is SGHNT, CDR2 YYREEE (reference sequence). The CDR3 loop reads CASSLGFSEINEQFF. CDR3 coding DNA: TGTGCCAGCAGCTTGGGTTTTAGCGAGATTAATGAGCAGTTCTTC.

This clone was picked up one time. This chain connects TRBV10-3 to TRBJ1-1, with D unresolved. The CDR3 runs to 12 residues. V was clipped by 3 bases and J by 6 bases, with 8 bases between them. Germline V gives CDR1 ENHRY, CDR2 SYGVKD. The CDR3 loop is CAISERLAEAFF. DNA for the CDR3: TGTGCCATCAGTGAAAGGCTCGCTGAAGCTTTCTTT.

Only one count was recorded for this clone. V is TRBV5-1 and J is TRBJ2-7; D gene unclear. Germline V gives CDR1 SGHRS, CDR2 YFSETQ. The CDR3 loop spans 10 amino acids. V lost 10 bases and J lost 3, with 8 bases in between. This CDR3 reads CAPEVYEQYF. CDR3 sequence (DNA): TGCGCCCCCGAGGTCTACGAGCAGTACTTC.

The chain uses TRBV2 and TRBJ2-5; D perhaps matches TRBD1 (6 bases). Looked up from germline, CDR1 is SNHLY and CDR2 is FYNNEI. There are 15 residues in the CDR3. The V gene lost 6 bases and the J gene lost 5 bases, with 19 bases spanning the gap. Written as DNA, the CDR3 is TGTGCCAGCAGCGAACCGGGACATGTGGCGGAGACCCAGTACTTC. Translating it yields CASSEPGHVAETQYF.

V gene TRBV5-1 combines with J gene TRBJ1-1; no firm D call. Germline V gene data show CDR1 as SGHRS and CDR2 as YFSETQ. Trimming cost V 0 bases and J 1 base, with 10 bases left between them. There are 15 residues in the CDR3. CDR3 amino acids: CASSLDALRNTEAFF. The CDR3 region has the DNA TGCGCCAGCAGCTTGGACGCGCTCCGGAACACTGAAGCTTTCTTT.

V is TRBV20-1 and J is TRBJ1-1; D ambiguous. Germline-derived CDR1 and CDR2 are DFQATT and SNEGSKA (reference sequence). There are 11 residues in the CDR3. Trimming stripped 3 bases from V and 11 bases from J, with 13 bases between. The CDR3 region is CSARIREEAFF. The CDR3 bases are TGCAGTGCTAGGATCCGGGAGGAGGCTTTCTTT.

J is TRBJ1-5 and V is TRBV27; no definite D call. The germline V and J ends were trimmed by 8 bases and 9 bases, with 8 bases remaining between them. The CDR3 is 10 amino acids. CDR1 and CDR2 (germline): MNHEY, SMNVEV (reference sequence). As DNA, the CDR3 is TGTGCCAGCGGGGAATTGCCCCAGCATTTT. It translates to CASGELPQHF.

This chain connects TRBV5-1 to TRBJ2-2, with D perhaps matching TRBD1 (5 bases). The CDR3 contains 15 residues. Germline V gives CDR1 SGHRS, CDR2 YFSETQ. Trimming stripped 0 bases from V and 1 base from J, with 7 bases between. The CDR3 nucleotides read TGCGCCAGCAGCTTGGTCACAGGGAACACCGGGGAGCTGTTTTTT. Its translation is CASSLVTGNTGELFF.

The genes are TRBV30 and TRBJ1-4, with D perhaps TRBD1 (5 bases). V lost 3 bases and J lost 0, with 17 bases in between. The CDR3 has 17 amino acids. Germline lookup yields CDR1 GTSNPN and CDR2 SVGIG (reference sequence). The CDR3 loop is CAWSPWGVGTTNEKLFF. The CDR3 DNA reads as TGTGCCTGGAGCCCGTGGGGGGTCGGGACAACTAATGAAAAACTGTTTTTT.

The rearrangement uses TRBV15 and TRBJ2-1; D perhaps matches TRBD2 (5 bases). CDR1 is LNHNV, CDR2 YYDKDF, per germline (reference sequence). V was pared by 3 bases and J by 8 bases, with 14 bases between. The CDR3 is made up of 14 amino acids. The CDR3 protein is CATSSPGLYDEQFF. DNA of the CDR3: TGTGCCACCAGCAGCCCCGGACTGTACGATGAGCAGTTCTTC.

The J gene is TRBJ1-4, the V gene TRBV5-1; 8 bases line up with TRBD1. The CDR3 totals 19 residues. The germline V gene encodes CDR1 SGHRS and CDR2 YFSETQ. V shed 0 bases, J shed 0 bases, and the junction held 10 bases outside the gene matches. CDR3 nucleotide sequence: TGCGCCAGCAGCTTGGAGCCCGGACAGGGTGGTGCAACTAATGAAAAACTGTTTTTT. Protein sequence: CASSLEPGQGGATNEKLFF.

The V and J genes are TRBV6-6 and TRBJ2-7, with D uncertain. The CDR3 sequence is 15 residues long. Trimming pared 2 bases from V and 0 bases from J, leaving 11 bases between. Per germline, CDR1 MNHNY and CDR2 SVGAGI (reference sequence). The CDR3 loop reads CASSYRAGFSYEQYF. The CDR3 DNA is TGTGCCAGCAGTTACCGGGCAGGTTTCTCCTACGAGCAGTACTTC.

This rearrangement joins TRBV5-1 to TRBJ2-2, with D maybe TRBD1 (6 bases). Trimming removed 1 base from V and 5 bases from J, with 12 bases in between. This CDR3 spans 15 amino acids. CDR1 SGHRS and CDR2 YFSETQ come from the germline V gene. CDR3 nucleotide sequence: TGCGCCAGCAGCTTGCAACCTCAGGGGACCGGGGAGCTGTTTTTT. Translated: CASSLQPQGTGELFF.

This chain uses TRBV18 with TRBJ1-4; the match to TRBD1 covers 9 bases. The junction had 4 bases not matched to a gene; V was cut back by 6 bases and J by 2 bases. Germline assignment: CDR1 KGHSH and CDR2 LQKENI. The CDR3 is 15 residues long. CDR3 sequence: CASSFGQGTNEKLFF. The CDR3 bases are TGTGCCAGCTCTTTCGGACAGGGGACTAATGAAAAACTGTTTTTT.

V and J are TRBV5-4 and TRBJ1-5, with 9 bases fitting TRBD1. After removal of 2 bases from V and 2 bases from J, the junction contained 5 bases not matched to a gene. CDR1 and CDR2 (germline): SGHNT, YYREEE (reference sequence). This CDR3 is built from 16 residues. The CDR3: CASSLTGGLGNQPQHF. The DNA for the CDR3 is TGTGCCAGCAGCTTAACAGGGGGCTTAGGCAATCAGCCCCAGCATTTT.

The rearrangement uses TRBV7-6 and TRBJ2-5, with 7 bases matching TRBD1. J was trimmed by 5 bases and V by 0 bases; bases with no gene match: 12. The CDR3 contains 17 residues. Germline V gives CDR1 SGHVS, CDR2 FNYEAQ. CDR3 in amino acids: CASSLAGRRGRGETQYF. The CDR3 coding sequence is TGTGCCAGCAGCTTAGCGGGGAGAAGGGGGCGCGGGGAGACCCAGTACTTC.

The chain uses TRBV5-4 and TRBJ1-2, with D maybe TRBD1 (5 bases). Trimming left V 4 bases short and J 1 base short, with 14 bases between. The CDR3 contains 15 residues. The germline V gene has CDR1 SGHNT and CDR2 YYREEE (reference sequence). This CDR3 reads CASSQEAGINYGYTF. The CDR3 DNA reads TGTGCCAGCAGCCAAGAGGCAGGGATTAACTATGGCTACACCTTC.